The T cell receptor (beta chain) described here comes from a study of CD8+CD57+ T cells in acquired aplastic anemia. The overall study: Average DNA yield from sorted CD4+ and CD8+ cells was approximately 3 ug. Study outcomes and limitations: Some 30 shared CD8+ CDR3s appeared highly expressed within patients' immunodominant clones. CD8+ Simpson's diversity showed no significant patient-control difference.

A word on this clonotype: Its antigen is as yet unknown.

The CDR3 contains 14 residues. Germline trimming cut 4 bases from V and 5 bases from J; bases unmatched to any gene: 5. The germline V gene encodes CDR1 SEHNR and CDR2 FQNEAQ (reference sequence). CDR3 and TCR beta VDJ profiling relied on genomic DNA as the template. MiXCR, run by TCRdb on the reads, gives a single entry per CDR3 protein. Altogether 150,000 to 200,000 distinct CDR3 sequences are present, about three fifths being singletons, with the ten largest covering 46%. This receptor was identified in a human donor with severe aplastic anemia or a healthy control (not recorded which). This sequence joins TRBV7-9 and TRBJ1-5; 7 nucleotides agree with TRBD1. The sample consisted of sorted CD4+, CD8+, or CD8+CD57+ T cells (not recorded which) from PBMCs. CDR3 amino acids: CASSSPDRDQPQHF. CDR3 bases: TGTGCCAGCAGCTCCCCTGACAGGGATCAGCCCCAGCATTTT.